This passage covers 25 T cell receptor beta chains from one sample sequenced in a study of sequential checkpoint blockade in melanoma. As for treatment: randomized to nivolumab then ipilimumab (arm A) or the reverse (arm B). Clones were read by immunoSEQ multiplex PCR, and TCRdb kept only the in-frame ones, dropping some. The profile shows fewer than 20,000 clones, about 83% of them singletons. Sequencing used CD8+ T cells sorted from blood (inferred from file names), obtained from a patient given nivolumab and ipilimumab in sequence. The receptors here all came from a human donor with melanoma.

The chain employs TRBV15 and TRBJ2-7; tentatively, D is TRBD2 (6 bases). V lost 5 bases, J lost 0 bases, and 17 bases lay in between. CDR1 LNHNV and CDR2 YYDKDF come from the germline V gene (reference sequence). This CDR3 has 16 residues. The DNA of the CDR3 is TGTGCCACCAGCGGGGTCGCGCCGGAGGGCTCCTACGAGCAGTACTTC. Protein: CATSGVAPEGSYEQYF.

CDR3 in amino acids: CASSDDPSGNTDTQYF. DNA of the CDR3: TGTGCCAGCAGTGATGACCCTAGCGGGAACACAGATACGCAGTATTTT. The chain links TRBV6-4 to TRBJ2-3, with TRBD2 matching over 9 bases. The germline CDR1 and CDR2 sequences are MRHNA and SNTAGT. Losses at the gene ends were 3 bases for V and 2 bases for J; bases not matched to a gene: 6. The CDR3 consists of 16 residues.

The chain uses TRBV5-6 and TRBJ2-5; D gene uncertain. The J call may be mistaken, given a closer DNA end match to TRBJ2-7. Germline V gene data show CDR1 as SGHDT and CDR2 as YYEEEE. The CDR3 consists of 15 residues. Here the CDR3 DNA reads TGTGCCAGCAGCTTGGAGGCAGGCCGCTCCTACGAGCAGTACTTC. Translating gives CASSLEAGRSYEQYF.

The V and J genes are TRBV19 and TRBJ2-1; D unclear. V shed 1 base and J shed 6 bases, with 13 bases lying between them. The CDR3 is 15 residues long. From germline, CDR1 is LNHDA and CDR2 SQIVND (reference sequence). CDR3 sequence (DNA): TGTGCCAGTAGTATAGTCGCCAGCGACGGCAATGAGCAGTTCTTC. Encoded protein: CASSIVASDGNEQFF.

The rearrangement uses TRBV15 and TRBJ2-5; 7 bases align to TRBD1. The V segment lost 4 bases and the J segment 5 bases; nucleotides outside the gene matches: 10. The CDR3 loop spans 15 amino acids. Germline lookup yields CDR1 LNHNV and CDR2 YYDKDF (reference sequence). The CDR3: CATSNRDSPLETQYF. The CDR3 nucleotides read TGTGCCACCAGCAACCGGGACAGCCCCCTTGAGACCCAGTACTTC.

V and J are TRBV5-4 and TRBJ1-1; no definite D call. Germline V gives CDR1 SGHNT, CDR2 YYREEE (reference sequence). The V gene lost 5 bases and the J gene lost 4 bases, with 12 bases spanning the gap. The CDR3 contains 13 residues. CDR3 DNA sequence: TGTGCCAGCAGTTTGACGGGTTTCACTGAAGCTTTCTTT. Translated: CASSLTGFTEAFF.

The rearrangement joins TRBV29-1 to TRBJ1-2; 12 nucleotides line up with TRBD1. V gave up 6 bases and J gave up 8 bases; unmatched junction bases: 10. CDR3 length: 14 amino acids. Germline V CDR1 and CDR2: SQVTM, ANQGSEA. The CDR3: CSVDRDRGPVGYTF. The CDR3, as DNA: TGCAGCGTGGACCGGGACAGGGGGCCAGTAGGCTACACCTTC.

This clone was detected only a few times. The gene calls are TRBV7-9 and TRBJ2-2; the D is unclear. CDR3 length equals 12 residues. V lost 11 bases, J lost 1 base, and 8 bases lay in between. CDR1 and CDR2 (germline): SEHNR, FQNEAQ (reference sequence). The CDR3 DNA sequence: TGTGCCCCTGGCGGGAACACCGGGGAGCTGTTTTTT. Its protein product is CAPGGNTGELFF.

In its sample, this clone was seen once. The chain is built from TRBV2 and TRBJ1-1; D is ambiguous. The V and J ends lost 2 bases and 5 bases respectively, with 12 bases between them. The CDR3 length is 14 residues. Germline CDR1 and CDR2: SNHLY and FYNNEI. The DNA of the CDR3 is TGTGCCAGCAGTGAAAAGGGAGGTCTAACTGAAGCTTTCTTT. Its protein is CASSEKGGLTEAFF.

In DNA form, the CDR3 reads TGTGCCAGCAGTCGGACAGAAGATACGCAGTATTTT. Translating it yields CASSRTEDTQYF. The rearrangement joins TRBV2 to TRBJ2-3, with D tentatively TRBD1 (6 bases). V lost 5 bases, J lost 5 bases, and 8 bases lay in between. Germline V CDR1 and CDR2: SNHLY, FYNNEI. The CDR3 is 12 amino acids.

This clone was picked up a small number of times. J is TRBJ2-2 and V is TRBV9; 7 bases match TRBD2. The CDR3 consists of 16 residues. Germline V gives CDR1 SGDLS, CDR2 YYNGEE. V was pared by 4 bases and J by 0 bases, with 6 bases of the junction left unmatched. Written as DNA, the CDR3 is TGTGCCAGCAGCAAGCCCGCGGGGGCGAACACCGGGGAGCTGTTTTTT. Translating it yields CASSKPAGANTGELFF.

This rearrangement joins TRBV28 to TRBJ1-4; TRBD1 matches 8 bases. There are 15 residues in the CDR3. Germline V lookup: CDR1 MDHEN, CDR2 SYDVKM. The junction had 9 bases not matched to a gene; V was cut back by 6 bases and J by 6 bases. The CDR3 DNA reads TGTGCCAGCAGCGTATTGGACAGGGATGATGAAAAACTGTTTTTT. This gives the protein CASSVLDRDDEKLFF.

This clone was counted once. V and J are TRBV7-9 and TRBJ2-3; a weak D match, TRBD1 (5 bases). Germline CDR1 and CDR2: SEHNR and FQNEAQ (reference sequence). CDR3 length: 12 amino acids. Trimming took off 5 bases at V and 6 bases at J, with 9 bases between the two ends. CDR3 loop: CASSLGADTQYF. In DNA form, the CDR3 reads TGTGCCAGCAGCCTAGGGGCGGATACGCAGTATTTT.

This clone was observed a single time. This chain uses TRBV11-2 with TRBJ1-1; D perhaps matches TRBD1 (6 bases). Trimming cost V 5 bases and J 3 bases, with 10 bases left between them. Germline V gene sequence: CDR1 SGHAT, CDR2 FQNNGV. The CDR3 spans 13 residues. CDR3 protein: CASSQGQHTEAFF. In nucleotides, the CDR3 is TGTGCCAGCAGCCAAGGACAGCACACTGAAGCTTTCTTT. The full variable domain, with the rest looked up from reference TRBV11-2 and TRBJ1-1, is EAGVAQSPRYKIIEKRQSVAFWCNPISGHATLYWYQQILGQGPKLLIQFQNNGVVDDSQLPKDRFSAERLKGVDSTLKIQPAKLEDSAVYLCASSQGQHTEAFFGQGTRLTVV.

The rearrangement links TRBV7-9 to TRBJ1-5; a possible D gene is TRBD1 (6 bases). Germline values: CDR1 SEHNR, CDR2 FQNEAQ (reference sequence). The CDR3 covers 15 residues. V was cut by 5 bases and J by 3 bases, with 14 bases left in between. This CDR3 is CASSPTGGHNQPQHF. The CDR3 DNA reads as TGTGCCAGCAGCCCTACCGGGGGGCACAATCAGCCCCAGCATTTT.

This sequence joins TRBV6-5 and TRBJ2-1; D gene ambiguous. The CDR3 is 15 residues long. Germline V gives CDR1 MNHEY, CDR2 SVGAGI. The V end lost 5 bases, the J end lost 0 bases, and 11 bases lay between the germline ends. The CDR3 here is CASSPGYSSYNEQFF. The CDR3 nucleotides are TGTGCCAGCAGTCCGGGTTATAGCTCCTACAATGAGCAGTTCTTC.

This clone came up once. This chain joins TRBV5-6 and TRBJ2-3; D possibly corresponds to TRBD1 (6 bases). This CDR3 spans 16 amino acids. Deletions cut 6 bases from V and 4 bases from J, with 21 bases between. CDR1 SGHDT and CDR2 YYEEEE come from the germline V gene. CDR3 sequence reads: CASTFLTGLEADTQYF. The DNA for the CDR3 is TGTGCCAGCACCTTTCTAACAGGGCTTGAAGCAGATACGCAGTATTTT.

V usage is TRBV6-1 and J usage is TRBJ2-7; D gene unclear. CDR1 is MNHNS and CDR2 is SASEGT in the germline V gene. V was pared by 8 bases and J by 3 bases, with 8 bases between. This CDR3 is built from 11 residues. CDR3 protein: CASEEGYEQYF. The CDR3 coding sequence is TGTGCCAGCGAGGAAGGCTACGAGCAGTACTTC.

The J gene is TRBJ2-3, the V gene TRBV5-6; 7 bases match TRBD2. Germline assignment: CDR1 SGHDT and CDR2 YYEEEE. Trimming cost V 2 bases and J 6 bases; bases outside gene matches: 9. The CDR3 consists of 15 residues. The CDR3 reads CASSFVGEGGDTQYF. The CDR3 DNA reads as TGTGCCAGCAGCTTTGTAGGGGAGGGAGGCGATACGCAGTATTTT.

This chain uses TRBV29-1 with TRBJ2-7; D perhaps matches TRBD2 (6 bases). V gave up 2 bases and J gave up 4 bases, with 18 bases separating them. Germline CDR1 SQVTM, CDR2 ANQGSEA. The CDR3 contains 15 residues. The CDR3 DNA follows: TGCAGCGTTGAAATTTCGGGACTCCAACCTTACGAGCAGTACTTC. This translates into CSVEISGLQPYEQYF.

This CDR3 is CASSQPHDRAGETQYF. The DNA for the CDR3 is TGCGCCAGCAGCCAACCACATGACAGGGCAGGAGAGACCCAGTACTTC. This chain connects TRBV4-1 to TRBJ2-5; 7 bases map to TRBD1. V gave up 2 bases and J gave up 4 bases; unmatched junction bases: 10. Germline CDR1 reads MGHRA; CDR2 reads YSYEKL. The CDR3 totals 16 residues.

The rearrangement links TRBV27 to TRBJ2-7; D perhaps matches TRBD1 (6 bases). Germline V lookup: CDR1 MNHEY, CDR2 SMNVEV (reference sequence). V lost 2 bases, J lost 6 bases, and 14 bases lay in between. The CDR3 has 14 residues. The DNA of the CDR3 is TGTGCCAGCAGTTTACACCAGGGGTCTAGCGAGCAGTACTTC. It encodes CASSLHQGSSEQYF.

The rearrangement uses TRBV4-2 and TRBJ2-1, with 7 nucleotides matching TRBD2. This CDR3 has 16 residues. Unmatched junction bases numbered 4, after V lost 1 base and J lost 1 base. CDR1 is LGHNA and CDR2 is YNFKEQ in the germline V gene. CDR3: CASSQAGGPSYNEQFF. CDR3 nucleotides: TGTGCCAGCAGCCAAGCGGGGGGTCCTTCCTACAATGAGCAGTTCTTC.

This clone was detected only once. The rearrangement links TRBV5-1 to TRBJ2-1, with D possibly matching TRBD2 (6 bases). CDR3 size: 16 residues. Germline V gene lookup returns CDR1 SGHRS and CDR2 YFSETQ. V was shortened by 4 bases and J by 3 bases, with 17 bases between the two germline ends. The CDR3 DNA reads as TGCGCCAGCAGCGCGCAGGGACTCCCCCTCTACAATGAGCAGTTCTTC. Translated, it gives CASSAQGLPLYNEQFF.

The chain uses TRBV6-1 and TRBJ1-1; possibly TRBD1 for D (5 bases). The CDR3 extends over 14 amino acids. Trimming shortened V by 2 bases and J by 4 bases, and 11 bases separated the two germline ends. Looked up from germline, CDR1 is MNHNS and CDR2 is SASEGT. The CDR3: CASSELDTGTEAFF. The CDR3 DNA follows: TGTGCCAGCAGTGAATTGGACACGGGCACTGAAGCTTTCTTT.